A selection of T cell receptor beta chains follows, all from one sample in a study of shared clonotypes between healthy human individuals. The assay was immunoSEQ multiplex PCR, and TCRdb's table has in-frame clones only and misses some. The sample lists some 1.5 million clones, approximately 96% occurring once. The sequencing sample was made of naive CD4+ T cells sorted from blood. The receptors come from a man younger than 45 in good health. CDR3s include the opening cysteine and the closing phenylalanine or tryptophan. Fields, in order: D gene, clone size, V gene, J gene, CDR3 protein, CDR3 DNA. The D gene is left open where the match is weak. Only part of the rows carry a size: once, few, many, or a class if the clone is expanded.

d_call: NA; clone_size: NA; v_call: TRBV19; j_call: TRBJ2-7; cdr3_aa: CASRETSLGGYEQYF; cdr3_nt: TGTGCCAGTAGAGAGACATCGTTGGGCGGCTACGAGCAGTACTTC
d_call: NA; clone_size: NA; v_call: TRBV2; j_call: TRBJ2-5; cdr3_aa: CASTESSAQTQYF; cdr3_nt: TGTGCCAGCACAGAAAGTTCGGCTCAGACCCAGTACTTC
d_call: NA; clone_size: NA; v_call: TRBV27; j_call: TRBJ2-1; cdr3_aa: CASSLSPGAGSYNEQFF; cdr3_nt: TGTGCCAGCAGTTTATCCCCGGGGGCCGGCTCCTACAATGAGCAGTTCTTC
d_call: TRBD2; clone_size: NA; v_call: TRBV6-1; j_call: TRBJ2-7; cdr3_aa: CASTWTSGIYEQYF; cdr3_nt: TGTGCCAGCACCTGGACTAGCGGCATCTACGAGCAGTACTTC
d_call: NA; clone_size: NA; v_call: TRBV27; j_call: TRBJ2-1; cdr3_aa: CASSFAAQLWNEQFF; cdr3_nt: TGTGCCAGCAGTTTCGCTGCCCAACTCTGGAATGAGCAGTTCTTC
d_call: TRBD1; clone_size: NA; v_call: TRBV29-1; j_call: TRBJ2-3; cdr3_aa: CSVTGPQSDTQYF; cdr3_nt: TGCAGCGTGACAGGGCCCCAGAGCGATACGCAGTATTTT
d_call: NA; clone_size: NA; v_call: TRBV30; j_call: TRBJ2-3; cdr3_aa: CAWSEDTLSTDTQYF; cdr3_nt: TGTGCCTGGAGTGAGGACACCCTATCCACAGATACGCAGTATTTT
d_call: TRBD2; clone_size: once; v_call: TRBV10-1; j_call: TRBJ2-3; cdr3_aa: CASSESIAGGGGGTDTQYF; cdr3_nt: TGCGCCAGCAGTGAGTCGATAGCGGGAGGAGGTGGGGGCACAGATACGCAGTATTTT
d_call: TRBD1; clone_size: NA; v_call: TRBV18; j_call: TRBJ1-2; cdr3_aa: CASSHDTGQGNYGYTF; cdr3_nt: TGTGCCAGCTCCCACGACACGGGACAGGGTAACTATGGCTACACCTTC
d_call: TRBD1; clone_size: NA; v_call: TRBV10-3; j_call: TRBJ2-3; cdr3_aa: CAISTGTASTDTQYF; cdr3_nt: TGTGCCATCAGCACCGGGACAGCTAGCACAGATACGCAGTATTTT
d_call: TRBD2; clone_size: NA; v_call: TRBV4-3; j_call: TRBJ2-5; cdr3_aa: CASSQIAGAETQYF; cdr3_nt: TGCGCCAGCAGCCAGATAGCGGGAGCAGAGACCCAGTACTTC
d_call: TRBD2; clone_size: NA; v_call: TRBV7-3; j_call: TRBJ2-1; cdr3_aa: CASSLGLAGMNEQFF; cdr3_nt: TGTGCCAGCAGCTTAGGACTAGCGGGAATGAATGAGCAGTTCTTC
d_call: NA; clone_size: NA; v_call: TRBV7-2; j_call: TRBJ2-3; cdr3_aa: CASSLVRTNQQYF; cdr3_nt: TGTGCCAGCAGCTTAGTTAGGACAAACCAGCAGTATTTT
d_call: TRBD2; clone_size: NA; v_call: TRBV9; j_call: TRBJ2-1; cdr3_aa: CASSVALAGGSYNEQFF; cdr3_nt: TGTGCCAGCAGCGTAGCCCTAGCGGGAGGTTCCTACAATGAGCAGTTCTTC
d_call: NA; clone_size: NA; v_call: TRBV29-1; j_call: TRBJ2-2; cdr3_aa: CSVGGDQNTGELFF; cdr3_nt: TGCAGCGTTGGTGGCGATCAGAACACCGGGGAGCTGTTTTTT
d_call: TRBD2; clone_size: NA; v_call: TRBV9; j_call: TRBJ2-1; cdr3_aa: CASSARLAGGYNEQFF; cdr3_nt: TGTGCCAGCAGCGCCCGACTAGCGGGAGGGTACAATGAGCAGTTCTTC
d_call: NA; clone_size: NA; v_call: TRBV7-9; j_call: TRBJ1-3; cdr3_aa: CASSFPRGVENTIYF; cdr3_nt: TGTGCCAGCAGCTTCCCGAGGGGGGTGGAAAACACCATATATTTT
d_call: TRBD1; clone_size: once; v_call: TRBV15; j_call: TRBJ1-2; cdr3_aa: CATSRSTGNGGYTF; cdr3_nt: TGTGCCACCAGCAGATCGACAGGGAATGGTGGCTACACCTTC
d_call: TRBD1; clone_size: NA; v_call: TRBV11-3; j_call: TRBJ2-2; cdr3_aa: CASSLGTARSNTAGELFF; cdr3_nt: TGTGCCAGCAGCTTGGGGACAGCCCGATCGAACACCGCCGGGGAGCTGTTTTTT
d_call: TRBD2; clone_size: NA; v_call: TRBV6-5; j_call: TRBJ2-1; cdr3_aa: CASSLRLAGDNEQFF; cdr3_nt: TGTGCCAGCAGTCTTAGACTAGCGGGAGACAATGAGCAGTTCTTC
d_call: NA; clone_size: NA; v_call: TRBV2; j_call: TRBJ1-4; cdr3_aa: CASLEGEGEKLFF; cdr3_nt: TGTGCCAGCCTGGAGGGCGAGGGGGAAAAACTGTTTTTT
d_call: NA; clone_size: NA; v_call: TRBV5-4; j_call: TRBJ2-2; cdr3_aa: CASSPGKDTGELFF; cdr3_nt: TGTGCCAGCAGCCCGGGGAAGGACACCGGGGAGCTGTTTTTT
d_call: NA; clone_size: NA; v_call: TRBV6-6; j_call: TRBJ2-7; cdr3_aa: CASWRELGLHPEQYF; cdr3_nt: TGTGCCAGCTGGAGAGAGCTGGGACTCCACCCGGAGCAGTACTTC
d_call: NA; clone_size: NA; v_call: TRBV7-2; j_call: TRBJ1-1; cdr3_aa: CASSFGGRNTEAFF; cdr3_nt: TGTGCCAGCAGCTTTGGTGGGAGAAACACTGAAGCTTTCTTT
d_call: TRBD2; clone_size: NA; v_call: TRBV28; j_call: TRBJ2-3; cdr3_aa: CASTFYRSAGVTDTQYF; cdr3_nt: TGTGCCAGCACCTTCTATAGGTCAGCGGGAGTGACAGATACGCAGTATTTT
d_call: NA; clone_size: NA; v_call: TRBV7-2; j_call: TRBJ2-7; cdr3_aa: CASSLRGWEQYF; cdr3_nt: TGTGCCAGCAGCTTAAGAGGGTGGGAGCAGTACTTC
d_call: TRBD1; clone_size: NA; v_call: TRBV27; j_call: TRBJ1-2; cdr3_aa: CASREQGDLGYTF; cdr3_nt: TGTGCCAGCAGGGAACAGGGGGATCTTGGCTACACCTTC
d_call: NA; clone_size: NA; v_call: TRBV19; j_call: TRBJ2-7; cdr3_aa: CASSRLQVPDEQYF; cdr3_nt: TGTGCCAGTAGCAGATTACAGGTGCCGGACGAGCAGTACTTC
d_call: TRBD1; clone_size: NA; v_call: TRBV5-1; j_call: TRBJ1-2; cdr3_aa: CASSFRDRETMGYTF; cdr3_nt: TGCGCCAGCAGCTTCCGGGACAGAGAGACTATGGGCTACACCTTC
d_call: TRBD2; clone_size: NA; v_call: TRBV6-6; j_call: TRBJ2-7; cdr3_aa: CASSSRVAGGPEQYF; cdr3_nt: TGTGCCAGCAGCTCAAGAGTAGCGGGAGGGCCCGAGCAGTACTTC
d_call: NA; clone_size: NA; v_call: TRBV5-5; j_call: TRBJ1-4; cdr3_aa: CASSSYRVTNEKLFF; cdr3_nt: TGTGCCAGCTCCTCCTACAGGGTAACTAATGAAAAACTGTTTTTT
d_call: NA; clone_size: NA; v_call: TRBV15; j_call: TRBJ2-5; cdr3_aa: CATSRGQGEETQYF; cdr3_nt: TGTGCCACCAGCAGAGGGCAGGGAGAAGAGACCCAGTACTTC
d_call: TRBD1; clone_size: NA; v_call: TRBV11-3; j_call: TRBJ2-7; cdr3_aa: CASSWGGQGTYEQYF; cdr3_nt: TGTGCCAGCAGCTGGGGGGGACAGGGAACCTACGAGCAGTACTTC
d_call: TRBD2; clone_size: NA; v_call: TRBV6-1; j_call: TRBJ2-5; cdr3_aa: CASSDASGTSGRGVETQYF; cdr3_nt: TGTGCCAGCAGTGATGCCTCCGGGACTAGCGGGAGAGGGGTAGAGACCCAGTACTTC
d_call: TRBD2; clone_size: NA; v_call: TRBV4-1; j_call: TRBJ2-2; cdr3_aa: CASSRTTSGANTGELFF; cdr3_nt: TGCGCCAGCAGCCGGACTACTAGCGGAGCCAACACCGGGGAGCTGTTTTTT
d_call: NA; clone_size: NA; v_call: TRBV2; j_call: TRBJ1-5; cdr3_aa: CASSPSTRGQPQHF; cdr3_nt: TGTGCCAGCAGCCCTTCTACTAGGGGACAGCCCCAGCATTTT
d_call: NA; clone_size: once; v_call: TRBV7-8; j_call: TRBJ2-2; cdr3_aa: CASRRTDTGELFF; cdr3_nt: TGTGCCAGCAGACGGACAGACACCGGGGAGCTGTTTTTT
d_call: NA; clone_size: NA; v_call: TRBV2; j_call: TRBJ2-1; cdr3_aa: CASSGEGGEQFF; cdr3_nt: TGTGCCAGCAGTGGGGAGGGGGGTGAGCAGTTCTTC
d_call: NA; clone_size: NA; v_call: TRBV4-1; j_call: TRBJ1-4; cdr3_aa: CASSKQTATNEKLFF; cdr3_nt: TGCGCCAGCAGCAAGCAGACAGCAACTAATGAAAAACTGTTTTTT
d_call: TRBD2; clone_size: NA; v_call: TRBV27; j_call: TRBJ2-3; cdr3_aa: CASSRITSGASTDTQYF; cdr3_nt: TGTGCCAGCAGTCGCATCACTAGCGGAGCTAGCACAGATACGCAGTATTTT
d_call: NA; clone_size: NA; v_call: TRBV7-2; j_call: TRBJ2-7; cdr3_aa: CASSLMVGQSYEQYF; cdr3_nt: TGTGCCAGCAGCTTAATGGTCGGACAGAGCTACGAGCAGTACTTC